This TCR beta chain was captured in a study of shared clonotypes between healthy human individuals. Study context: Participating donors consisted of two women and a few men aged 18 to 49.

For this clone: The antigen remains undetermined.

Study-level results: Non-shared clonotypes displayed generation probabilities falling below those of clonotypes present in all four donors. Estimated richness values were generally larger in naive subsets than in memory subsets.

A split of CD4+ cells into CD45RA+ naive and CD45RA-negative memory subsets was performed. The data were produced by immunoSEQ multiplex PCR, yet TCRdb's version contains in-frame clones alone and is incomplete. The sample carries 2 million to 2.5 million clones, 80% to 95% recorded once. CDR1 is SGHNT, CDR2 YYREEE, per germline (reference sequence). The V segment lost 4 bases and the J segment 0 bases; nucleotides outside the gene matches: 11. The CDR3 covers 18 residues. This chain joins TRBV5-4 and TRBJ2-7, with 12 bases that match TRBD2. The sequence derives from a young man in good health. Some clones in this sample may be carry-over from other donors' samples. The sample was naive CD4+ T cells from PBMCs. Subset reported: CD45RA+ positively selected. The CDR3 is CASSPPGLAGTVSYEQYF. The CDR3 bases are TGTGCCAGCAGCCCACCGGGACTAGCGGGCACTGTCTCCTACGAGCAGTACTTC.